This T cell receptor (beta chain) was sequenced in a study of blood T cell repertoires in COVID-19. Clones were read by immunoSEQ multiplex PCR, and TCRdb kept only the in-frame ones, dropping some. The repertoire holds some 300,000 clones, with around 89% as singletons. This CDR3 contains 15 residues. Germline assignment: CDR1 SNHLY and CDR2 FYNNEI. V lost 7 bases to trimming and J lost 0 bases, with 15 bases between them. Sequencing was carried out using peripheral blood. The rearrangement joins TRBV2 to TRBJ1-2, with D maybe TRBD1 (5 bases). The sequence was obtained from a woman aged 25 to 39 who had recovered from COVID-19. Here the CDR3 DNA reads TGTGCCAGCAAGTTAAGGGGTATGGCTAACTATGGCTACACCTTC. Protein product: CASKLRGMANYGYTF.